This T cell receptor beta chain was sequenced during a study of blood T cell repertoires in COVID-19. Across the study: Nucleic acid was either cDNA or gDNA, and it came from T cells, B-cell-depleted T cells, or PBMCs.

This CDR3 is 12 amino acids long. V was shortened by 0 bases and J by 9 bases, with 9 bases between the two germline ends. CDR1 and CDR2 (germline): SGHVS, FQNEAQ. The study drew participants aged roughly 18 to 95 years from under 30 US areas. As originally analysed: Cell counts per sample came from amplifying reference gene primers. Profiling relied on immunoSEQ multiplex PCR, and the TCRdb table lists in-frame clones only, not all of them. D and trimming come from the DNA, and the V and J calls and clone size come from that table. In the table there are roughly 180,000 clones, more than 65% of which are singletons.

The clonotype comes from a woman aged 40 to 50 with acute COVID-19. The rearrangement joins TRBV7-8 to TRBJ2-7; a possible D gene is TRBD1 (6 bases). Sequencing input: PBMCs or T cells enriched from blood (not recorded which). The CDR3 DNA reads TGTGCCAGCAGCTTAGCCGGGACAAGGCAGTACGTC. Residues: CASSLAGTRQYV.